This is a list of T cell receptor beta chains from one sample in a study of T cells after yellow fever vaccination. TCRdb redid the calling of the 5' RACE reads with MiXCR, one entry per CDR3 protein. The sample has some 420,000 distinct CDR3 sequences, roughly 20% seen once. The sample consisted of PBMCs, taken before the yellow fever booster vaccination. The receptors shown here come from a young man who received the YFV17D yellow fever vaccine. CDR3s include the opening cysteine and the closing phenylalanine or tryptophan. The order of the fields is J gene, clone size, V gene, D gene, CDR3 DNA, CDR3 protein. D genes are given only for firm matches. Clone size is given for some rows only: seen once, a few or many times, or a class if the clone is expanded.

J gene: TRBJ1-2; clone size: few; V gene: TRBV20-1; D gene: -; CDR3 DNA: TGCAGTGCAATTTACAGGGTCGTCTATGGCTACACCTTC; CDR3 protein: CSAIYRVVYGYTF
J gene: TRBJ2-5; clone size: -; V gene: TRBV7-9; D gene: TRBD1; CDR3 DNA: TGTGCCAGCAGCATCCAGGGGGTCCAGTACTTC; CDR3 protein: CASSIQGVQYF
J gene: TRBJ2-3; clone size: -; V gene: TRBV4-3; D gene: TRBD2; CDR3 DNA: TGCGCCAGCAGCTTCGGACTAGCGGGGGGGTGGGGAGATACGCAGTATTTT; CDR3 protein: CASSFGLAGGWGDTQYF
J gene: TRBJ2-7; clone size: few; V gene: TRBV10-3; D gene: -; CDR3 DNA: TGTGCCATCAGTGGGACAGACACCTACGAGCAGTACTTC; CDR3 protein: CAISGTDTYEQYF
J gene: TRBJ1-4; clone size: -; V gene: TRBV6-6; D gene: TRBD1; CDR3 DNA: TGTGCCAGCAGTATCCCGGGACAGGTGGTAAAACTGTTTTTT; CDR3 protein: CASSIPGQVVKLFF
J gene: TRBJ2-2; clone size: few; V gene: TRBV6-5; D gene: -; CDR3 DNA: TGTGCCAGCAGTTACACGGGGACCACCGGGGAGCTGTTTTTT; CDR3 protein: CASSYTGTTGELFF
J gene: TRBJ2-1; clone size: -; V gene: TRBV29-1; D gene: -; CDR3 DNA: TGCAGCGCCGTGAGGGAAAGCTCCTACAATGAGCAGTTCTTC; CDR3 protein: CSAVRESSYNEQFF
J gene: TRBJ2-3; clone size: -; V gene: TRBV4-1; D gene: TRBD2; CDR3 DNA: TGCGCCAGCAGCCAAGTGGGACTAGCGGGCTCAGCAGATACGCAGTATTTT; CDR3 protein: CASSQVGLAGSADTQYF
J gene: TRBJ1-1; clone size: -; V gene: TRBV6-6; D gene: -; CDR3 DNA: TGTGCCAGCAGTAATACTGAAGCTTTCTTT; CDR3 protein: CASSNTEAFF
J gene: TRBJ1-1; clone size: many; V gene: TRBV12-3/TRBV12-4; D gene: TRBD1; CDR3 DNA: TGTGCCAGCAGCTGGGACAGGAGCACTGAAGCTTTCTTT; CDR3 protein: CASSWDRSTEAFF
J gene: TRBJ1-4; clone size: few; V gene: TRBV6-1; D gene: -; CDR3 DNA: TGTGCCAGCAGTGAAGAGCTGCACCAGGATGAAAAACTGTTTTTT; CDR3 protein: CASSEELHQDEKLFF
J gene: TRBJ2-1; clone size: -; V gene: TRBV12-3/TRBV12-4; D gene: -; CDR3 DNA: TGTGCCAGCCGCCTTGGGGTCACCTCCTACAATGAGCAGTTCTTC; CDR3 protein: CASRLGVTSYNEQFF
J gene: TRBJ2-7; clone size: -; V gene: TRBV7-2; D gene: -; CDR3 DNA: TGTGCCAGCAACGCGGTCCAGACCTCGGAGCAGTACTTC; CDR3 protein: CASNAVQTSEQYF
J gene: TRBJ1-2; clone size: -; V gene: TRBV29-1; D gene: -; CDR3 DNA: TGCAGCGTTGAATTGTGGGGAGTCTTGGCGAACTATGGCTACACCTTC; CDR3 protein: CSVELWGVLANYGYTF
J gene: TRBJ2-2; clone size: -; V gene: TRBV11-2; D gene: TRBD1; CDR3 DNA: TGTGCCAGCAGTCTAGACAGGGGGTACGGCGGGGAGCTGTTTTTT; CDR3 protein: CASSLDRGYGGELFF
J gene: TRBJ2-1; clone size: few; V gene: TRBV9; D gene: -; CDR3 DNA: TGTGCCAGCAGCGCCTACAAAGATGAGCAGTTCTTC; CDR3 protein: CASSAYKDEQFF
J gene: TRBJ2-1; clone size: few; V gene: TRBV11-3; D gene: TRBD2; CDR3 DNA: TGTGCCAGCAGCCGAGCGGGGGGCCACTCCTACAATGAGCAGTTCTTC; CDR3 protein: CASSRAGGHSYNEQFF
J gene: TRBJ2-7; clone size: few; V gene: TRBV6-2/TRBV6-3; D gene: -; CDR3 DNA: TGTGCCAGCAGCGCGACCTGGGACGACTACGAGCAGTACTTC; CDR3 protein: CASSATWDDYEQYF
J gene: TRBJ2-1; clone size: -; V gene: TRBV9; D gene: -; CDR3 DNA: TGTGCCAGCAGCGTAGTATATGGACCCGCCAATGAGCAGTTCTTC; CDR3 protein: CASSVVYGPANEQFF
J gene: TRBJ2-3; clone size: -; V gene: TRBV12-5; D gene: -; CDR3 DNA: TGTGCTAGTGGTTTGTCCGGAGATACGCAGTATTTT; CDR3 protein: CASGLSGDTQYF
J gene: TRBJ2-2; clone size: few; V gene: TRBV12-3/TRBV12-4; D gene: TRBD1; CDR3 DNA: TGTGCCAGCAGTCCGGGACAGGCCGCCGGGGAGCTGTTTTTT; CDR3 protein: CASSPGQAAGELFF
J gene: TRBJ2-1; clone size: few; V gene: TRBV6-1; D gene: -; CDR3 DNA: TGTGCCAGCAGTGCCCGGGGGCTAGGACGGGGTGAGCAGTTCTTC; CDR3 protein: CASSARGLGRGEQFF
J gene: TRBJ1-2; clone size: few; V gene: TRBV10-3; D gene: -; CDR3 DNA: TGTGCCATCAGTGAGTCAGGTCACGGCTACACCTTC; CDR3 protein: CAISESGHGYTF
J gene: TRBJ2-3; clone size: -; V gene: TRBV7-6; D gene: -; CDR3 DNA: TGTGCCAGCAGCCCGAACCTCTCGGTGACAGATACGCAGTATTTT; CDR3 protein: CASSPNLSVTDTQYF
J gene: TRBJ2-4; clone size: -; V gene: TRBV5-6; D gene: -; CDR3 DNA: TGTGCCAGCAGCTTGGTTGACGGTACTATTCAGTACTTC; CDR3 protein: CASSLVDGTIQYF
J gene: TRBJ2-3; clone size: once; V gene: TRBV24-1; D gene: -; CDR3 DNA: TGTGCCACCAGTGATGCTCGTTTGACAGCGGCCCAGCAGTATTTT; CDR3 protein: CATSDARLTAAQQYF
J gene: TRBJ2-2; clone size: -; V gene: TRBV7-3; D gene: TRBD1; CDR3 DNA: TGTGCCAGCAGCTTGATGCAGGGGGAGAGGGCCGGGGAGCTGTTTTTT; CDR3 protein: CASSLMQGERAGELFF
J gene: TRBJ1-3; clone size: few; V gene: TRBV5-1; D gene: -; CDR3 DNA: TGCGCCAGCAGCTCGGGACACGGGGACACCATATATTTT; CDR3 protein: CASSSGHGDTIYF
J gene: TRBJ1-4; clone size: few; V gene: TRBV7-2; D gene: -; CDR3 DNA: TGTGCCAGCAGCTTAGTCGGCGGGATGAAGGAAAAACTGTTTTTT; CDR3 protein: CASSLVGGMKEKLFF
J gene: TRBJ2-5; clone size: -; V gene: TRBV12-5; D gene: TRBD2; CDR3 DNA: TGTGCTAGTGGTTTGGTACTAGCGGGGGGGCAAGAGACCCAGTACTTC; CDR3 protein: CASGLVLAGGQETQYF
J gene: TRBJ2-4; clone size: -; V gene: TRBV4-1; D gene: -; CDR3 DNA: TGCGCCAGCAGCCCACGGGATCTAGCCAAAAACATTCAGTACTTC; CDR3 protein: CASSPRDLAKNIQYF
J gene: TRBJ1-4; clone size: -; V gene: TRBV28; D gene: -; CDR3 DNA: TGTGCCAGCAGGCGCCCTAATGAAAAACTGTTTTTT; CDR3 protein: CASRRPNEKLFF
J gene: TRBJ2-1; clone size: few; V gene: TRBV7-2; D gene: TRBD2; CDR3 DNA: TGTGCCAGCAGCTTATTAGGTCTAGCGGGGTACAATGAGCAGTTCTTC; CDR3 protein: CASSLLGLAGYNEQFF
J gene: TRBJ1-1; clone size: -; V gene: TRBV11-2; D gene: TRBD1; CDR3 DNA: TGTGCCAGCAGCCCTAGGGGACAGGTAAACACTGAAGCTTTCTTT; CDR3 protein: CASSPRGQVNTEAFF
J gene: TRBJ2-3; clone size: -; V gene: TRBV5-1; D gene: -; CDR3 DNA: TGCGCCAGCAGCATAGGTTTCACAGATACGCAGTATTTT; CDR3 protein: CASSIGFTDTQYF
J gene: TRBJ1-6; clone size: -; V gene: TRBV6-5; D gene: -; CDR3 DNA: TGTGCCAGCTGGGTAGGAAGGTTTAATTCACCCCTCCACTTT; CDR3 protein: CASWVGRFNSPLHF
J gene: TRBJ2-1; clone size: -; V gene: TRBV13; D gene: TRBD2; CDR3 DNA: TGTGCCAGCAGCTTAGGCCCGGGGAGGGTTGAGCAGTTCTTC; CDR3 protein: CASSLGPGRVEQFF